The 24 T cell receptor beta chains below all came from one sample that was sequenced in a study of T cell repertoires in cytomegalovirus infection. Each CDR3 protein is one row after TCRdb ran MiXCR on the reads. The sample contains 510,000 or so distinct CDR3 sequences, 26% of which appear only once. The sample taken for sequencing was PBMCs. The origin of the receptors is a human donor in good health (CMV status not recorded). Some clones in this sample may be carry-over from other donors' samples.

This clonotype was seen a handful of times. This chain connects TRBV19 to TRBJ2-7; 10 positions agree with TRBD2. This CDR3 has 18 residues. After removal of 3 bases from V and 2 bases from J, the junction contained 13 bases not matched to a gene. Germline CDR1 is LNHDA and CDR2 is SQIVND (reference sequence). CDR3 DNA sequence: TGTGCCAGTAGTATGACTCGGACTAGCGGTCCCCGGACCTACGAGCAGTACTTC. Translation: CASSMTRTSGPRTYEQYF. Looking up the rest from reference TRBV19 and TRBJ2-7 gives the full variable domain: DGGITQSPKYLFRKEGQNVTLSCEQNLNHDAMYWYRQDPGQGLRLIYYSQIVNDFQKGDIAEGYSVSREKKESFPLTVTSAQKNPTAFYLCASSMTRTSGPRTYEQYFGPGTRLTVT.

The chain couples TRBV4-2 to TRBJ2-4; D is uncertain. V was trimmed by 1 base and J by 3 bases, leaving 10 bases between them. Looked up from germline, CDR1 is LGHNA and CDR2 is YNFKEQ. This CDR3 is 15 amino acids long. This chain's CDR3 is CASSQVLDVKNIQYF. CDR3 nucleotide sequence: TGTGCCAGCAGCCAAGTACTGGACGTCAAAAACATTCAGTACTTC.

This sequence joins TRBV5-6 and TRBJ2-4, with unresolved D. V was cut by 0 bases and J by 0 bases, with 10 bases left in between. The CDR3 consists of 16 residues. Germline loops: CDR1 SGHDT, CDR2 YYEEEE. CDR3 region: CASSLAVQRAKNIQYF. The CDR3 coding sequence is TGTGCCAGCAGCTTGGCCGTCCAACGAGCCAAAAACATTCAGTACTTC. Full variable domain (remainder filled in from reference TRBV5-6 and TRBJ2-4): DAGVTQSPTHLIKTRGQQVTLRCSPKSGHDTVSWYQQALGQGPQFIFQYYEEEERQRGNFPDRFSGHQFPNYSSELNVNALLLGDSALYLCASSLAVQRAKNIQYFGAGTRLSVL.

This clonotype appeared a few times. V is TRBV5-1 and J is TRBJ2-4; the match to TRBD1 covers 9 bases. CDR3 size: 14 residues. The J segment lost 7 bases and the V segment lost 7 bases, leaving 9 bases of the junction unmatched. From germline, CDR1 is SGHRS and CDR2 YFSETQ. CDR3 in amino acids: CASRLQGALNIQYF. The CDR3 DNA is TGCGCCAGCCGGCTACAGGGGGCGTTGAACATTCAGTACTTC.

This clonotype was detected only a few times. The gene calls are TRBV11-3 and TRBJ2-1; 8 bases agree with TRBD2. CDR1 is SGHNT and CDR2 is YENEEA in the germline V gene. V dropped 4 bases and J dropped 4; count of bases not matched to a gene: 12. The CDR3 consists of 17 residues. DNA for the CDR3: TGTGCCAGCAGCTCCTCAGGCCGGGAGGGCCGATACAATGAGCAGTTCTTC. It translates to CASSSSGREGRYNEQFF.

This clonotype occurred many times. This rearrangement joins TRBV7-2 to TRBJ2-5, with 8 bases identical to TRBD1. Germline assignment: CDR1 SGHTA and CDR2 FQGNSA. Trimming removed 1 base from V and 5 bases from J; junction bases left unmatched: 12. CDR3 size: 17 residues. The CDR3 is CASSLGRTGPSGETQYF. As DNA, the CDR3 is TGTGCCAGCAGCTTAGGGCGGACAGGGCCCTCTGGGGAGACCCAGTACTTC.

This clonotype has only one observation. The chain joins TRBV6-2 or TRBV6-3 to TRBJ2-7; 8 nucleotides match TRBD2. Germline-derived CDR1 and CDR2 are MNHEY and SVGEGT. After removal of 2 bases from V and 5 bases from J, the junction contained 8 bases not matched to a gene. The CDR3 loop spans 15 amino acids. The CDR3 nucleotides read TGTGCCAGCAGTTACCTTAGCGGGATCGGAGACGAGCAGTACGTC. Protein: CASSYLSGIGDEQYV.

The chain is built from TRBV12-3 or TRBV12-4 and TRBJ1-2; tentative D call: TRBD1 (6 bases). V was clipped by 6 bases and J by 0 bases, with 29 bases between them. CDR3 size: 20 residues. The chain's CDR3 is CASRQRRGGLRFRANYGYTF. For the CDR3, the DNA is TGTGCCAGCAGGCAGAGAAGGGGGGGTTTGAGATTTAGAGCTAACTATGGCTACACCTTC.

The sample holds a few counts of this clonotype. This rearrangement joins TRBV7-2 to TRBJ1-2; D remains unclear. This CDR3 region has 14 residues. CDR1 is SGHTA, CDR2 FQGNSA, per germline. Trimming took off 8 bases at V and 1 base at J, with 14 bases between the two ends. The CDR3, as DNA: TGTGCCAGCGCTAGTGATGGGTTTAACTATGGCTACACCTTC. Translated: CASASDGFNYGYTF.

This clonotype has a handful of counts. The chain recombines TRBV12-3 or TRBV12-4 with TRBJ2-3; 12 bases align to TRBD2. This CDR3 contains 19 residues. V lost 0 bases to trimming and J lost 3 bases; unmatched junction nucleotides: 10. The CDR3 region is CASSLALAGGPLRTDTQYF. CDR3 coding DNA: TGTGCCAGCAGTTTAGCGCTAGCGGGAGGGCCTTTAAGAACAGATACGCAGTATTTT.

The table lists this clonotype with a count of one. CDR3 in amino acids: CSVEGEASEYQETQYF. The CDR3 DNA is TGCAGCGTTGAAGGGGAGGCTAGCGAGTACCAAGAGACCCAGTACTTC. V is TRBV29-1 and J is TRBJ2-5; weak D call: TRBD2 (6 bases). Germline values: CDR1 SQVTM, CDR2 ANQGSEA. V was shortened by 1 base and J by 0 bases, with 15 bases between the two germline ends. CDR3 length: 16 amino acids.

The J gene is TRBJ2-1, the V gene TRBV20-1, with 7 positions matching TRBD2. V dropped 5 bases and J dropped 0; count of bases not matched to a gene: 7. Germline V gives CDR1 DFQATT, CDR2 SNEGSKA (reference sequence). CDR3 length: 15 residues. CDR3 protein: CSALLGGSSYNEQFF. The CDR3 region has the DNA TGCAGTGCTTTATTGGGAGGGAGCTCCTACAATGAGCAGTTCTTC.

This clonotype was counted once. CDR3 nucleotide sequence: TGCGCCAGCAGCCAAGATCCAGGGGCAAGCAATCAGCCCCAGCATTTT. It translates to CASSQDPGASNQPQHF. The chain has TRBV4-1 and TRBJ1-5, with a possible D match to TRBD1 (6 bases). This CDR3 is built from 16 residues. Germline lookup yields CDR1 MGHRA and CDR2 YSYEKL. Trimming left V 0 bases short and J 1 base short, with 10 bases between.

This clonotype came up many times. The rearrangement uses TRBV7-9 and TRBJ2-1; D is ambiguous. The CDR3 loop spans 17 amino acids. The V gene lost 1 base and the J gene lost 2 bases, with 15 bases spanning the gap. Germline assignment: CDR1 SEHNR and CDR2 FQNEAQ (reference sequence). CDR3 loop: CASSLDLRARPYNEQFF. The CDR3 region has the DNA TGTGCCAGCAGCTTAGACTTGCGCGCGCGGCCCTACAATGAGCAGTTCTTC.

This chain links TRBV4-1 with TRBJ2-1, with 8 bases lining up with TRBD1. Germline V gives CDR1 MGHRA, CDR2 YSYEKL. V shed 3 bases, J shed 4 bases, and the junction held 8 bases outside the gene matches. The CDR3 is 16 amino acids. Written as DNA, the CDR3 is TGCGCCAGCAGCCACCCGGACAGGGCCAGTTACAATGAGCAGTTCTTC. This translates into CASSHPDRASYNEQFF.

This clonotype showed up just a few times. The CDR3 spells CASSPQGQGASRQFF. CDR3 DNA: TGCGCCAGCAGTCCCCAGGGGCAGGGGGCATCTAGGCAGTTCTTC. The chain has TRBV23-1 and TRBJ2-1; 8 nucleotides match TRBD1. TRBV23-1 is an open reading frame, and its role is uncertain. This CDR3 region has 15 residues. J lost 12 bases, V lost 4 bases, and 14 bases had no gene match.

The chain employs TRBV4-1 and TRBJ1-1, with 7 bases matching TRBD1. The germline gives CDR1 MGHRA, CDR2 YSYEKL. V gave up 2 bases and J gave up 6 bases; unmatched junction bases: 6. CDR3 length equals 14 residues. DNA for the CDR3: TGCGCCAGCAGCCAACGGCAGGGGGGACCTGAAGCTTTCTTT. The encoded protein is CASSQRQGGPEAFF.

The V gene is TRBV7-2, the J gene TRBJ1-5; D ambiguous. CDR3 length: 12 residues. Germline V lookup: CDR1 SGHTA, CDR2 FQGNSA. Between the trimmed V and J ends, which lost 3 bases and 6 bases, there was a span of 6 bases. The CDR3 sequence is CASSFYGQPQHF. The DNA for the CDR3 is TGTGCCAGCAGCTTTTACGGTCAGCCCCAGCATTTT.

This chain uses TRBV6-2 or TRBV6-3 with TRBJ2-7; no clear D gene. The germline CDR1 and CDR2 sequences are MNHEY and SVGEGT. With 5 bases removed from V and 4 bases from J, the gap between germline ends came to 18 bases. This CDR3 comprises 15 residues. In nucleotides, the CDR3 is TGTGCCAGCAGTCCCGGCGTGGGGTTATGGTACGAGCAGTACGTC. Amino acid sequence: CASSPGVGLWYEQYV.

The chain couples TRBV11-2 to TRBJ2-1, with D tentatively TRBD1 (6 bases). Germline V gene data show CDR1 as SGHAT and CDR2 as FQNNGV. Trimming left V 5 bases short and J 2 bases short, with 10 bases between. The CDR3 spans 14 residues. The CDR3 bases are TGTGCCAGCAGCCCCGACAGGACCTACAATGAGCAGTTCTTC. Its translation is CASSPDRTYNEQFF.

This clonotype showed up just a few times. The chain combines TRBV7-2 with TRBJ2-7; D is tentatively TRBD1 or TRBD2 (5 bases each). In germline, CDR1 is SGHTA, CDR2 FQGNSA. The CDR3 contains 13 residues. Trimming pared 5 bases from V and 4 bases from J, leaving 12 bases between. For the CDR3, the DNA is TGTGCCAGCAGCCACGGGGCTACTTACGAGCAGTACTTC. This translates into CASSHGATYEQYF.

This clonotype appeared many times. V usage is TRBV4-1 and J usage is TRBJ2-7; D may be TRBD1 (6 bases). Germline V gene sequence: CDR1 MGHRA, CDR2 YSYEKL. Trimming stripped 2 bases from V and 4 bases from J, with 9 bases between. This CDR3 region has 13 residues. This CDR3 is CASSQQQGYEQYF. The CDR3 nucleotides read TGCGCCAGCAGCCAACAACAGGGTTACGAGCAGTACTTC.

This clonotype was recorded many times. V is TRBV7-2 and J is TRBJ1-4; D ambiguous. Looked up from germline, CDR1 is SGHTA and CDR2 is FQGNSA. The CDR3 spans 13 residues. The V end was cut by 8 bases, the J end by 5 bases, with 12 bases between. The CDR3, as DNA: TGTGCCAGCCGCAGGTTAGCCAATGAAAAACTGTTTTTT. This codes for CASRRLANEKLFF.

This clonotype appeared a few times. CDR3 region: CASSLAEGYGTQYF. CDR3 bases: TGTGCCAGCAGCTTAGCGGAAGGGTACGGTACGCAGTATTTT. This rearrangement joins TRBV7-6 to TRBJ2-3; D not certain. V dropped 0 bases and J dropped 8 bases, with 12 bases sitting between them. CDR3 length: 14 residues. Germline V gene lookup returns CDR1 SGHVS and CDR2 FNYEAQ.